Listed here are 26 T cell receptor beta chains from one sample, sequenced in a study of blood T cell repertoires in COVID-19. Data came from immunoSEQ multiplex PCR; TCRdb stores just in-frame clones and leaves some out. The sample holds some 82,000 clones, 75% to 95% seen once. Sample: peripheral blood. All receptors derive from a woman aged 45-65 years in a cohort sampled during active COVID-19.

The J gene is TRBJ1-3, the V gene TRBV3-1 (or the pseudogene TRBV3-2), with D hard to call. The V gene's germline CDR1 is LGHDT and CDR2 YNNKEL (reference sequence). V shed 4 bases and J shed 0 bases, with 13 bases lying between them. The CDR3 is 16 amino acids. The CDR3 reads CASSPGVPSSGNTIYF. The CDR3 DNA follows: TGTGCCAGCAGCCCCGGAGTACCGAGCTCTGGAAACACCATATATTTT.

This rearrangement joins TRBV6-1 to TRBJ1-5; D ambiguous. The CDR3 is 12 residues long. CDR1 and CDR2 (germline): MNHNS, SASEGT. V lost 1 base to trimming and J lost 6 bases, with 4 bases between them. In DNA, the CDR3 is TGTGCCAGCAGTGAAGGGCCTCAGCCCCAGCATTTT. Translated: CASSEGPQPQHF.

The DNA of the CDR3 is TGTGCCAGCAGCCCACGTAGAGGGCCTCCGACAGATACGCAGTATTTT. Translation: CASSPRRGPPTDTQYF. The chain carries TRBV7-3 and TRBJ2-3; a possible D gene is TRBD2 (5 bases). Germline V gene lookup returns CDR1 SGHTA and CDR2 FQGTGA. Trimming cost V 5 bases and J 3 bases, with 18 bases left between them. The CDR3 runs 16 residues.

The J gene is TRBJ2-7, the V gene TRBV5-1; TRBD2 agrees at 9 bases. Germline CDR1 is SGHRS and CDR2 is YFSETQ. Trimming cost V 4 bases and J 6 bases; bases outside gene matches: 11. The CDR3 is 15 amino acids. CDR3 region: CASSLEGGRAREQYF. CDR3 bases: TGCGCCAGCAGCCTGGAGGGCGGGAGGGCCCGCGAGCAGTACTTC.

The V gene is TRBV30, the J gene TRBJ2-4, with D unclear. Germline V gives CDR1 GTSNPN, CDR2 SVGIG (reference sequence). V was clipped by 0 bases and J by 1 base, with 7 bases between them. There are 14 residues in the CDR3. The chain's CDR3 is CAWSVEVAKNIQYF. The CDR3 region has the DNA TGTGCCTGGAGTGTAGAGGTGGCCAAAAACATTCAGTACTTC.

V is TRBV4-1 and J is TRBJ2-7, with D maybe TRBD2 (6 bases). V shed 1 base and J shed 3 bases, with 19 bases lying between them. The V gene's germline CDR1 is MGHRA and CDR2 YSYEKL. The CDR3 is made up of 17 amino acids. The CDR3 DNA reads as TGCGCCAGCAGCCAAGTCGGAATGGGACTGGCCCGCTACGAGCAGTACTTC. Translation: CASSQVGMGLARYEQYF.

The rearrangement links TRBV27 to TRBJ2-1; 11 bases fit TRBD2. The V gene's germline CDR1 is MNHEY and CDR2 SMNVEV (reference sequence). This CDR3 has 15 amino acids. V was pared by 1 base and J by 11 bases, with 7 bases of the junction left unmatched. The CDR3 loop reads CASSLYTSGSHKQFF. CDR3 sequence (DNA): TGTGCCAGCAGTTTATATACTAGCGGGAGCCATAAGCAGTTCTTC.

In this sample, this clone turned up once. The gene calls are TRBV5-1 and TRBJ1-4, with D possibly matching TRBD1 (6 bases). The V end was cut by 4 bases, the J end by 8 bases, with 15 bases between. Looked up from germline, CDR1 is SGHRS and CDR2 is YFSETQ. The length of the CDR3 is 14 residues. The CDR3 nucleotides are TGCGCCAGCAGCCTTACAGGGAGGGGGGAAAAACTGTTTTTT. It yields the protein CASSLTGRGEKLFF.

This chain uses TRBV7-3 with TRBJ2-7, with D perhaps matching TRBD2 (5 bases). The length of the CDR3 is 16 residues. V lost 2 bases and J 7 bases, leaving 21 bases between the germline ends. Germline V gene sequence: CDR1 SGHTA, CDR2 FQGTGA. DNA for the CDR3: TGTGCCAGCAGCTTAGTATTGTCGGTCCCGCCGGGGGAGCAGTACTTC. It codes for CASSLVLSVPPGEQYF.

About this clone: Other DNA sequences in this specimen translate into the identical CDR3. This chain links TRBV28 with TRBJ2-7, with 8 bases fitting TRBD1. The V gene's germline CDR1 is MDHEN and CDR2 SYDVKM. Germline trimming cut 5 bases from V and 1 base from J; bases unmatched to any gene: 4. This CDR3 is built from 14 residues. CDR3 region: CASSPTGGSYEQYF. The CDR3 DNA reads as TGTGCCAGCAGTCCCACAGGGGGGTCCTACGAGCAGTACTTC. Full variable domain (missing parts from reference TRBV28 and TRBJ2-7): DVKVTQSSRYLVKRTGEKVFLECVQDMDHENMFWYRQDPGLGLRLIYFSYDVKMKEKGDIPEGYSVSREKKERFSLILESASTNQTSMYLCASSPTGGSYEQYFGPGTRLTVT.

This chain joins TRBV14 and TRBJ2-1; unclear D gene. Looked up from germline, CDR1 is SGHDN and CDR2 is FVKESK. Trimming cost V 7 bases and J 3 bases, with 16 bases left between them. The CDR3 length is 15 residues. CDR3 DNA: TGTGCCAGCACAGCCAATATTAACAGCTACAATGAGCAGTTCTTC. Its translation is CASTANINSYNEQFF.

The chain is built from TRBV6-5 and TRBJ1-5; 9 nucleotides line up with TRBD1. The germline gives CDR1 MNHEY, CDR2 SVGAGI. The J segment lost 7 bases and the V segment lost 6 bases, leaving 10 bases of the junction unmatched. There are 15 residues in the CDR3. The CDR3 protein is CASSRTGDGVQPQHF. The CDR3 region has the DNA TGTGCCAGCAGCCGGACAGGGGACGGAGTACAGCCCCAGCATTTT.

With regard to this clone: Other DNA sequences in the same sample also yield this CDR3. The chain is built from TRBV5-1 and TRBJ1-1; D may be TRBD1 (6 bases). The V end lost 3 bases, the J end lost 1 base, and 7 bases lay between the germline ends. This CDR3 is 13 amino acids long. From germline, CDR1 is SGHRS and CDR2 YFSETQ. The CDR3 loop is CASSSQGNTEAFF. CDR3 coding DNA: TGCGCCAGCAGCTCACAGGGGAACACTGAAGCTTTCTTT.

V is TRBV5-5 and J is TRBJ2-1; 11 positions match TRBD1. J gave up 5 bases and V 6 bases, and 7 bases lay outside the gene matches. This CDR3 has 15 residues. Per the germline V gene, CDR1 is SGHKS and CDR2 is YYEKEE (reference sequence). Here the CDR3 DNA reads TGTGCCAGCATGCCCGGGACAGGGGGGCACAATGAGCAGTTCTTC. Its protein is CASMPGTGGHNEQFF. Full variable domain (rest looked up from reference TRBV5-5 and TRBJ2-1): DAGVTQSPTHLIKTRGQQVTLRCSPISGHKSVSWYQQVLGQGPQFIFQYYEKEERGRGNFPDRFSARQFPNYSSELNVNALLLGDSALYLCASMPGTGGHNEQFFGPGTRLTVL.

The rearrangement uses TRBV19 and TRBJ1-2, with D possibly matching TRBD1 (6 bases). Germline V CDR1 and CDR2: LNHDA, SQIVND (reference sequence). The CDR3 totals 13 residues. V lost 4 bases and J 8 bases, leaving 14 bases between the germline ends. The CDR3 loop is CASSSWGQAGYTF. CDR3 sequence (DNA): TGTGCCAGTAGTAGTTGGGGACAAGCCGGCTACACCTTC.

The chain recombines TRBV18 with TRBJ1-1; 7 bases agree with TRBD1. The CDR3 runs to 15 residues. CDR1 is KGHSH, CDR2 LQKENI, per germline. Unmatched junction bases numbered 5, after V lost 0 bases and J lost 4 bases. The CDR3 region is CASSPPNRGGTEAFF. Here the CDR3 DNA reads TGTGCCAGCTCACCACCGAACAGGGGAGGCACTGAAGCTTTCTTT.

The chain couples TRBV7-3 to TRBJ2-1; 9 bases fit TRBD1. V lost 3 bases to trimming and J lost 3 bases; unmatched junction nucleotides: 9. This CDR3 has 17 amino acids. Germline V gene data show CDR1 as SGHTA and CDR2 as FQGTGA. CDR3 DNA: TGTGCCAGCAGCTTGCCTTCGGGACAGGGCTACTACAATGAGCAGTTCTTC. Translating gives CASSLPSGQGYYNEQFF.

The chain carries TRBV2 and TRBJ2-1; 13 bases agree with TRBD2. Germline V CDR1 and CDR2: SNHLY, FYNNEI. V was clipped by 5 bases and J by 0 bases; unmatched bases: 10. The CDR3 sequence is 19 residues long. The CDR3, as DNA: TGTGCCAGCAGTCACTCCGGGACTAGCGGGACCATCTCCTACAATGAGCAGTTCTTC. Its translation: CASSHSGTSGTISYNEQFF.

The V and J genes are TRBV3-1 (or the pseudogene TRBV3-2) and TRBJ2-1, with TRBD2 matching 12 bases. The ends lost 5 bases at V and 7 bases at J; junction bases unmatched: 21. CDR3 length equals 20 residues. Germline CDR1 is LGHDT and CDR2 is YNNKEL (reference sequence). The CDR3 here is CASSVDSLAGGPQWGNEQFF. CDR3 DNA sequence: TGTGCCAGCAGCGTAGACTCACTAGCGGGAGGACCTCAGTGGGGGAATGAGCAGTTCTTC.

CDR3 protein: CASSIAGQGSNQPQHF. The DNA of the CDR3 is TGTGCCAGTAGTATAGCTGGGCAGGGGAGCAATCAGCCCCAGCATTTT. The chain joins TRBV19 to TRBJ1-5, with D perhaps matching TRBD1 (6 bases). Looked up from germline, CDR1 is LNHDA and CDR2 is SQIVND (reference sequence). V was shortened by 1 base and J by 1 base, with 11 bases between the two germline ends. The CDR3 is 16 residues long.

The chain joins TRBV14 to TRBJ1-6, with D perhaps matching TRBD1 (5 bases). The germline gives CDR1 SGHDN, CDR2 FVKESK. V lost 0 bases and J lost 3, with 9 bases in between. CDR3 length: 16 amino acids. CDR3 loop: CASSQEAGFYNSPLHF. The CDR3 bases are TGTGCCAGCAGCCAAGAAGCAGGGTTCTATAATTCACCCCTCCACTTT.

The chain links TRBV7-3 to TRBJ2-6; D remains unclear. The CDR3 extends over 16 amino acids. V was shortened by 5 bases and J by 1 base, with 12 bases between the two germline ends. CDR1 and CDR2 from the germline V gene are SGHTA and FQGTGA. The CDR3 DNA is TGTGCCAGCAGCCCCGGATGGGCATCTGGGGCCAACGTCCTGACTTTC. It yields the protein CASSPGWASGANVLTF.

CDR3 DNA sequence: TGTGCCTCCCGTGGAGTGGGAATTCTAGCGGGACCGCAGTATTTT. Its translation is CASRGVGILAGPQYF. This chain uses TRBV6-5 with TRBJ2-3, with TRBD2 matching 9 bases. The ends lost 11 bases at V and 10 bases at J; junction bases unmatched: 19. The CDR3 extends over 15 amino acids. CDR1 is MNHEY and CDR2 is SVGAGI in the germline V gene.

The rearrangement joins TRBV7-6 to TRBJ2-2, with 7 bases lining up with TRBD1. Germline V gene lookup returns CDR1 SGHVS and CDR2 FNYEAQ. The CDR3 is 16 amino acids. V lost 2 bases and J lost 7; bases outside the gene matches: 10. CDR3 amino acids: CASSLNGQVGNGELFF. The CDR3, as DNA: TGTGCCAGCAGCTTAAACGGACAGGTCGGGAACGGGGAGCTGTTTTTT.

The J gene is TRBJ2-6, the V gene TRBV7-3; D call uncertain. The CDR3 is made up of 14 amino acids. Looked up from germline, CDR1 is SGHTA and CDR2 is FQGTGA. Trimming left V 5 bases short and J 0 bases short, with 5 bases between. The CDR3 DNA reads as TGTGCCAGCAGCCCCCGCTCTGGGGCCAACGTCCTGACTTTC. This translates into CASSPRSGANVLTF.

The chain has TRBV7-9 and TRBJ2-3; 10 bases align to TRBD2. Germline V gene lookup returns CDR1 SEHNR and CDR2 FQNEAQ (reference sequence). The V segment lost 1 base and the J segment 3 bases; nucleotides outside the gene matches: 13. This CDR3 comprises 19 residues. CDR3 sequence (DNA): TGTGCCAGCAGCTTAGGTCTGCTAGCGGGAGAAGGTGTGACAGATACGCAGTATTTT. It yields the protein CASSLGLLAGEGVTDTQYF.